This TCR beta chain was sequenced for a study of blood T cell repertoires in COVID-19. The method was immunoSEQ multiplex PCR; TCRdb's version includes in-frame clones alone and lacks a portion of them. The sample shows approximately 90,000 clones, nearly 80% of them seen only once. The V end was cut by 0 bases, the J end by 4 bases, with 18 bases between. The CDR3 has 17 residues. Per germline, CDR1 LGHNA and CDR2 YSLEER. Sequencing used peripheral blood. V and J are TRBV4-3 and TRBJ1-2, with D possibly matching TRBD1 (6 bases). This TCR was sampled from a man aged 65-85 years with COVID-19, enrolled during active disease. CDR3 residues: CASSQEDRGHPFYGYTF. CDR3 DNA sequence: TGCGCCAGCAGCCAAGAAGATCGGGGACACCCATTCTATGGCTACACCTTC.